These 30 T cell receptor beta chains were all obtained from the same sample, sequenced in a study of vaccination and CD4 T cells after COVID-19. Their recognized antigens are unknown. The Oncomine TCR Beta short-read assay was applied to DNA of cultured CD4+ T cells. TCRdb reprocessed the PCR reads with MiXCR, giving one entry per CDR3 protein. Here the sample spans 15,000 to 20,000 distinct CDR3 sequences, about two fifths being singletons. Documented treatment: approximately nine-day PBMC culture with coronavirus spike peptide pools or control peptides (ViraFEST assay). Sample: CD4+ T cells from blood, cultured in vitro. These TCRs come from a human donor who had recovered from COVID-19.

CDR3 in amino acids: CASSRTAGYSNQPQHF. The CDR3 coding sequence is TGTGCCAGTAGCAGGACAGCGGGTTATAGCAATCAGCCCCAGCATTTT. The chain combines TRBV19 with TRBJ1-5, with D possibly matching TRBD1 (6 bases). Germline lookup yields CDR1 LNHDA and CDR2 SQIVND (reference sequence). The CDR3 runs to 16 residues. V shed 6 bases and J shed 0 bases, with 15 bases lying between them.

In DNA form, the CDR3 reads TGTGCCAGCAGTTATGACACAGATACGCAGTATTTT. Translating it yields CASSYDTDTQYF. J is TRBJ2-3 and V is TRBV6-2 or TRBV6-3; D is unclear. The CDR3 runs 12 residues. Germline CDR1 MNHEY, CDR2 SVGEGT. Trimming pared 3 bases from V and 2 bases from J, leaving 3 bases between.

The chain combines TRBV20-1 with TRBJ2-1; 8 positions agree with TRBD2. After removal of 5 bases from V and 4 bases from J, the junction contained 4 bases not matched to a gene. The CDR3 length is 13 residues. Germline loops: CDR1 DFQATT, CDR2 SNEGSKA (reference sequence). CDR3 sequence (DNA): TGCAGTGCTCGGACTAGCCGGTACAATGAGCAGTTCTTC. This sequence encodes CSARTSRYNEQFF.

This clonotype was seen more than once but under ten times. This chain uses TRBV6-1 with TRBJ1-2, with D uncertain. The CDR3 is 12 amino acids. V was shortened by 2 bases and J by 2 bases, with 3 bases between the two germline ends. Germline assignment: CDR1 MNHNS and CDR2 SASEGT. CDR3: CASSEQNYGYTF. The CDR3 DNA reads as TGTGCCAGCAGTGAACAGAACTATGGCTACACCTTC.

This clonotype occurred a few times. This chain joins TRBV12-3 or TRBV12-4 and TRBJ2-5; TRBD1 matches 7 bases. The CDR3 length is 13 residues. Trimming took 5 bases from V and 3 from J; bases not matched to a gene: 3. This CDR3 reads CASSRQGKETQYF. The CDR3, as DNA: TGTGCCAGCAGTCGACAGGGAAAAGAGACCCAGTACTTC.

The sample holds a few counts of this clonotype. The chain recombines TRBV28 with TRBJ1-2; no clear D gene. CDR1 is MDHEN, CDR2 SYDVKM, per germline. The CDR3 is 12 residues long. Trimming cost V 9 bases and J 2 bases, with 10 bases left between them. In DNA, the CDR3 is TGTGCCAGTACAACTCCGAACTATGGCTACACCTTC. It translates to CASTTPNYGYTF.

This chain links TRBV30 with TRBJ2-5; D perhaps matches TRBD2 (5 bases). Germline assignment: CDR1 GTSNPN and CDR2 SVGIG (reference sequence). This CDR3 has 13 residues. The ends were cut back, 8 bases at V and 2 bases at J, with 15 bases in the middle. The CDR3 coding sequence is TGTGCCCTTACTAGGACCAGACAAGAGACCCAGTACTTC. This codes for CALTRTRQETQYF. The full variable domain, in which reference TRBV30 and TRBJ2-5 provide the parts outside the CDR3, is SQTIHQWPATLVQPVGSPLSLECTVEGTSNPNLYWYRQAAGRGLQLLFYSVGIGQISSEVPQNLSASRPQDRQFILSSKKLLLSDSGFYLCALTRTRQETQYFGPGTRLLVL.

The chain has TRBV18 and TRBJ2-7; weak D call: TRBD2 (6 bases). The CDR3 consists of 14 residues. Per the germline V gene, CDR1 is KGHSH and CDR2 is LQKENI. V was trimmed by 2 bases and J by 3 bases, leaving 11 bases between them. The CDR3 nucleotides are TGTGCCAGCTCACCATCGGTGGACTACTACGAGCAGTACTTC. Protein sequence: CASSPSVDYYEQYF.

The rearrangement links TRBV5-4 to TRBJ1-1; 12 nucleotides align to TRBD1. V lost 4 bases and J lost 11; bases outside the gene matches: 9. Germline V gene lookup returns CDR1 SGHNT and CDR2 YYREEE (reference sequence). The length of the CDR3 is 14 residues. Here the CDR3 DNA reads TGTGCCAGCAGCCCCCGGGACAGGGGGCTCGCGGCTTTCTTT. This gives the protein CASSPRDRGLAAFF.

CDR3 amino acids: CASTDNGSYGYTF. CDR3 in DNA: TGTGCCAGCACGGACAACGGGTCCTATGGCTACACCTTC. The chain uses TRBV6-1 and TRBJ1-2, with D possibly matching TRBD1 (5 bases). Trimming shortened V by 7 bases and J by 4 bases, and 13 bases separated the two germline ends. The CDR3 is 13 amino acids. Germline V gene sequence: CDR1 MNHNS, CDR2 SASEGT.

The rearrangement joins TRBV6-1 to TRBJ2-3, with D uncertain. Trimming shortened V by 1 base and J by 5 bases, and 4 bases separated the two germline ends. The CDR3 has 12 amino acids. Germline V gives CDR1 MNHNS, CDR2 SASEGT. The CDR3 region is CASSEVGDTQYF. The CDR3 DNA sequence: TGTGCCAGCAGTGAAGTTGGAGATACGCAGTATTTT.

The table lists this clonotype with a few counts. The gene calls are TRBV19 and TRBJ2-1; TRBD2 matches 11 bases. Germline CDR1 and CDR2: LNHDA and SQIVND (reference sequence). The CDR3 consists of 16 residues. J gave up 2 bases and V 6 bases, and 6 bases lay outside the gene matches. In DNA form, the CDR3 reads TGTGCCAGTAGGGTTAGCGGGAGGGCCCCCTACAATGAGCAGTTCTTC. Its translation is CASRVSGRAPYNEQFF.

This clonotype has a handful of counts. The CDR3 region is CSASEGTSRGETQYF. The CDR3 region has the DNA TGCAGTGCTAGTGAGGGGACTAGTCGTGGGGAGACCCAGTACTTC. The chain recombines TRBV20-1 with TRBJ2-5; 8 nucleotides match TRBD2. From germline, CDR1 is DFQATT and CDR2 SNEGSKA (reference sequence). CDR3 size: 15 residues. J lost 5 bases, V lost 3 bases, and 11 bases had no gene match.

V usage is TRBV24-1 and J usage is TRBJ2-1; D uncertain. The germline V gene encodes CDR1 KGHDR and CDR2 SFDVKD. The CDR3 contains 19 residues. Between the trimmed V and J ends, which lost 4 bases and 4 bases, there was a span of 25 bases. CDR3 bases: TGTGCCACCAGTGACCAGACGACAAAACACCCTATAAGGTACAATGAGCAGTTCTTC. It yields the protein CATSDQTTKHPIRYNEQFF.

This chain joins TRBV7-2 and TRBJ2-1, with D tentatively TRBD2 (5 bases). V shed 3 bases and J shed 8 bases, with 11 bases lying between them. Germline V gives CDR1 SGHTA, CDR2 FQGNSA. This CDR3 region has 13 residues. CDR3 protein: CASSLETRDEQFF. The CDR3 DNA reads TGTGCCAGCAGCTTGGAAACTAGGGATGAGCAGTTCTTC.

The DNA of the CDR3 is TGTGCCTGGAGGCAGACGGAGGCCTACGAGCAGTACTTC. Protein product: CAWRQTEAYEQYF. The gene calls are TRBV30 and TRBJ2-7, with D perhaps TRBD2 (5 bases). CDR3 length: 13 residues. From germline, CDR1 is GTSNPN and CDR2 SVGIG (reference sequence). With 3 bases removed from V and 2 bases from J, the gap between germline ends came to 11 bases.

The chain links TRBV20-1 to TRBJ2-7; 11 bases map to TRBD2. CDR1 is DFQATT and CDR2 is SNEGSKA in the germline V gene (reference sequence). CDR3 size: 16 residues. With 0 bases clipped from V and 4 bases from J, the junction kept 8 bases outside the gene matches. Here the CDR3 reads CSARDTGVAGGYEQYF. For the CDR3, the DNA is TGCAGTGCTAGAGATACCGGAGTAGCGGGAGGGTACGAGCAGTACTTC.

The chain employs TRBV12-3 or TRBV12-4 and TRBJ2-5, with unresolved D. CDR3 length: 13 residues. The germline V and J ends were trimmed by 3 bases and 2 bases, with 7 bases remaining between them. CDR3 loop: CASSFQEQETQYF. The CDR3 nucleotides are TGTGCCAGCAGTTTCCAAGAACAAGAGACCCAGTACTTC.

The gene calls are TRBV7-2 and TRBJ2-7; D might be TRBD1 (6 bases). The germline V and J ends were trimmed by 1 base and 2 bases, with 12 bases remaining between them. The CDR3 totals 15 residues. Germline CDR1 SGHTA, CDR2 FQGNSA. The CDR3 reads CASSLGDNVAYEQYF. Written as DNA, the CDR3 is TGTGCCAGCAGCTTAGGGGACAACGTGGCCTACGAGCAGTACTTC.

The chain employs TRBV19 and TRBJ2-3; tentatively, D is TRBD2 (5 bases). V lost 3 bases, J lost 6 bases, and 7 bases lay in between. CDR1 is LNHDA and CDR2 is SQIVND in the germline V gene (reference sequence). The CDR3 has 12 residues. CDR3 bases: TGTGCCAGTAGTATCACTAGGGATACGCAGTATTTT. Protein sequence: CASSITRDTQYF.

This rearrangement joins TRBV29-1 to TRBJ2-3; D may correspond to TRBD1 or TRBD2 (6 bases each). The CDR3 sequence is 15 residues long. Trimming took off 3 bases at V and 3 bases at J, with 16 bases between the two ends. Germline CDR1 SQVTM, CDR2 ANQGSEA. The CDR3 DNA is TGCAGCGTTGACCCGACTAGAAGGGGGACAGATACGCAGTATTTT. This gives the protein CSVDPTRRGTDTQYF.

This clonotype was seen only a few times. The chain carries TRBV21-1 and TRBJ2-7. TRBV21-1 is flagged as a pseudogene. The CDR3 totals 8 residues. CDR3 amino acids: CASSNLYF. The CDR3 nucleotides are TGTGCCAGCAGCAACCTGTACTTC.

This clonotype has more than one count but fewer than ten. The rearrangement joins TRBV20-1 to TRBJ1-2; D might be TRBD1 (6 bases). CDR3 length equals 15 residues. Germline loops: CDR1 DFQATT, CDR2 SNEGSKA (reference sequence). V lost 6 bases to trimming and J lost 6 bases, with 23 bases between them. The CDR3 region has the DNA TGCAGTGCAGACCTGGCTCAGGGGCCCAACCATGGCTACACCTTC. The encoded protein is CSADLAQGPNHGYTF.

V usage is TRBV27 and J usage is TRBJ2-7; TRBD2 matches 7 bases. The length of the CDR3 is 13 residues. The germline V gene has CDR1 MNHEY and CDR2 SMNVEV (reference sequence). After removal of 4 bases from V and 6 bases from J, the junction contained 6 bases not matched to a gene. The CDR3 DNA reads TGTGCCAGCAGTTCCTCTACTAGCGTCGAGCAGTACTTC. Translation gives CASSSSTSVEQYF.

The rearrangement joins TRBV20-1 to TRBJ2-1, with 10 bases fitting TRBD2. V lost 3 bases and J lost 9; bases outside the gene matches: 11. The CDR3 spans 15 residues. The V gene's germline CDR1 is DFQATT and CDR2 SNEGSKA (reference sequence). CDR3 amino acids: CSASGSLAGEVEQFF. CDR3 DNA sequence: TGCAGTGCTAGTGGATCCCTAGCGGGAGAGGTTGAGCAGTTCTTC.

The CDR3 coding sequence is TGCAGTGCGAGGACCGGGGCAGAGACCCAGTACTTC. As protein: CSARTGAETQYF. The chain has TRBV20-1 and TRBJ2-5; tentatively, D is TRBD1 or TRBD2 (5 bases each). The CDR3 runs to 12 residues. V lost 6 bases, J lost 4 bases, and 12 bases lay in between. Germline CDR1 DFQATT, CDR2 SNEGSKA (reference sequence).

Only a few counts were recorded for this clonotype. V and J are TRBV7-8 and TRBJ1-6; a weak D match, TRBD1 (6 bases). Germline V gene sequence: CDR1 SGHVS, CDR2 FQNEAQ. The CDR3 covers 15 residues. V shed 1 base and J shed 8 bases, with 12 bases lying between them. This CDR3 reads CASSLVSGVDSPLHF. In DNA, the CDR3 is TGTGCCAGCAGCTTAGTTTCAGGGGTGGATTCACCCCTCCACTTT.

The chain carries TRBV6-4 and TRBJ2-1; 7 nucleotides agree with TRBD1. The CDR3 runs 14 residues. J lost 6 bases, V lost 5 bases, and 7 bases had no gene match. Germline V gives CDR1 MRHNA, CDR2 SNTAGT. The CDR3 DNA sequence: TGTGCCAGCAGTTTAAACAGGGGAGTCAATGAGCAGTTCTTC. Protein product: CASSLNRGVNEQFF.

This clonotype was detected a few times. The chain recombines TRBV27 with TRBJ2-3, with unresolved D. Trimming pared 6 bases from V and 0 bases from J, leaving 13 bases between. The CDR3 extends over 15 amino acids. In germline, CDR1 is MNHEY, CDR2 SMNVEV (reference sequence). The CDR3 loop is CASRDRILSTDTQYF. The CDR3 DNA is TGTGCCAGCAGGGACCGAATCCTAAGCACAGATACGCAGTATTTT.

J is TRBJ2-7 and V is TRBV2, with TRBD2 identical over 7 bases. The V gene's germline CDR1 is SNHLY and CDR2 FYNNEI. The J segment lost 7 bases and the V segment lost 9 bases, leaving 12 bases of the junction unmatched. The CDR3 length is 13 residues. The CDR3, as DNA: TGTGCCAGTGCCCGGGGGGACCTAGGAGAGCAGTACTTC. Protein product: CASARGDLGEQYF.